This T cell receptor (beta chain) emerged from a study of T cell repertoires in cytomegalovirus infection. Whole-study context: CMV epitopes that were recently identified and HLA-C-restricted were used alongside well-studied HLA-B-restricted ones. CMV infection plus the matching HLA type was flagged by public TCR beta signatures.

TCRdb ran MiXCR on the reads and lists one entry per CDR3 protein. The data show 380,000 or so distinct CDR3 sequences, about 34% seen once. V gave up 5 bases and J gave up 7 bases; unmatched junction bases: 10. Germline V lookup: CDR1 LNHDA, CDR2 SQIVND (reference sequence). The CDR3 runs 14 residues. About this clonotype itself: The antigen remains undetermined.

Study results and limitations: There were HLA-C-restricted CMV-specific TCR beta clonotypes dominating the ex vivo response.

The chain links TRBV19 to TRBJ1-1; 7 positions match TRBD1. The sequenced sample was cultured PBMCs, obtained from culture after CMV antigen stimulation. This sequence originates from a human donor in good health (CMV status not recorded). Some clones in this sample may be carry-over from other donors' samples. In DNA, the CDR3 is TGTGCCAGTAGTGGCTTGAGGGGGCTGGGTGAAGCTTTCTTT. This encodes CASSGLRGLGEAFF.